The 28 T cell receptor beta chains in this list originate from one sample, sequenced in a study of neurological immune-mediated disorders. TCRdb re-analysed the 5' RACE reads in MiXCR, keeping a single row per CDR3 protein. Among about 10,000 distinct CDR3 sequences listed, 20% to 25% were seen once. The sample was CD8+ T cells from blood. These TCRs come from a woman between 40 and 50 years old with multiple sclerosis.

This clonotype showed up many times. This rearrangement joins TRBV5-6 to TRBJ1-2; TRBD1 is a possible D gene (5 bases). CDR1 is SGHDT and CDR2 is YYEEEE in the germline V gene. The CDR3 is 15 residues long. The germline V and J ends were trimmed by 4 bases and 3 bases, with 16 bases remaining between them. The CDR3 nucleotides read TGTGCCAGCAGCCTCGAGGGAGGACACTACTATGGCTACACCTTC. Translation: CASSLEGGHYYGYTF.

Sample share makes this clonotype medium-sized. The rearrangement joins TRBV10-3 to TRBJ2-3; the D is unclear. CDR1 and CDR2 from the germline V gene are ENHRY and SYGVKD. V was shortened by 0 bases and J by 6 bases, with 7 bases between the two germline ends. The CDR3 contains 13 residues. In DNA, the CDR3 is TGTGCCATCAGTGAGTCCCTGTCGGATACGCAGTATTTT. This translates into CAISESLSDTQYF.

This clonotype was found many times. This chain uses TRBV10-3 with TRBJ1-1; D not certain. The germline V gene encodes CDR1 ENHRY and CDR2 SYGVKD. With 6 bases removed from V and 0 bases from J, the gap between germline ends came to 11 bases. This CDR3 comprises 14 residues. CDR3 amino acids: CAISNENLNTEAFF. The CDR3, as DNA: TGTGCCATCAGCAACGAGAACCTGAACACTGAAGCTTTCTTT.

This clonotype has only one observation. The V gene is TRBV9, the J gene TRBJ2-5; D possibly corresponds to TRBD1 (5 bases). The germline V gene has CDR1 SGDLS and CDR2 YYNGEE. The CDR3 is made up of 15 amino acids. V lost 0 bases to trimming and J lost 3 bases, with 12 bases between them. CDR3 in amino acids: CASSVVGAEKETQYF. The CDR3 bases are TGTGCCAGCAGCGTAGTTGGGGCTGAGAAAGAGACCCAGTACTTC. The full variable domain, its missing parts supplied by reference TRBV9 and TRBJ2-5, is DSGVTQTPKHLITATGQRVTLRCSPRSGDLSVYWYQQSLDQGLQFLIQYYNGEERAKGNILERFSAQQFPDLHSELNLSSLELGDSALYFCASSVVGAEKETQYFGPGTRLLVL.

By share, this clonotype ranks as medium-sized. V and J are TRBV20-1 and TRBJ2-3; the D call may be TRBD1 or TRBD2 (5 bases each). The CDR3 totals 14 residues. The ends were cut back, 0 bases at V and 6 bases at J, with 13 bases in the middle. In germline, CDR1 is DFQATT, CDR2 SNEGSKA (reference sequence). CDR3 sequence (DNA): TGCAGTGCTAGAGATTCGCAGGGCGGGGATACGCAGTATTTT. Residues: CSARDSQGGDTQYF.

This clonotype was observed at least ten times. CDR3 sequence (DNA): TGTGCCAGCAGCTTAGGGCAGGGGAGCAATCAGCCCCAGCATTTT. Its protein is CASSLGQGSNQPQHF. The chain couples TRBV7-6 to TRBJ1-5, with a possible D match to TRBD1 (6 bases). Germline assignment: CDR1 SGHVS and CDR2 FNYEAQ. With 1 base removed from V and 1 base from J, the gap between germline ends came to 8 bases. CDR3 size: 15 residues.

The CDR3 region has the DNA TGTGCCAGCTCAACTACAGGGGGCATCACTGAAGCTTTCTTT. It is translated as CASSTTGGITEAFF. This rearrangement joins TRBV18 to TRBJ1-1; the match to TRBD1 covers 9 bases. The CDR3 spans 14 residues. The germline V gene has CDR1 KGHSH and CDR2 LQKENI. V lost 5 bases to trimming and J lost 4 bases; unmatched junction nucleotides: 5. Drawing the rest from reference TRBV18 and TRBJ1-1, the complete variable domain is NAGVMQNPRHLVRRRGQEARLRCSPMKGHSHVYWYRQLPEEGLKFMVYLQKENIIDESGMPKERFSAEFPKEGPSILRIQQVVRGDSAAYFCASSTTGGITEAFFGQGTRLTVV.

V gene TRBV28 combines with J gene TRBJ1-1; no clear D gene. V gave up 5 bases and J gave up 3 bases, with 13 bases separating them. Germline V gene data show CDR1 as MDHEN and CDR2 as SYDVKM. The CDR3 runs to 14 residues. CDR3 region: CASSPSYLHTEAFF. CDR3 in DNA: TGTGCCAGCAGTCCCTCGTATCTCCACACTGAAGCTTTCTTT.

The V and J genes are TRBV6-2 or TRBV6-3 and TRBJ1-4; D possibly corresponds to TRBD1 (6 bases). Per the germline V gene, CDR1 is MNHEY and CDR2 is SVGEGT. V shed 2 bases and J shed 5 bases, with 15 bases lying between them. The CDR3 is 16 residues long. The CDR3 is CASSYPPPDRNEKLFF. CDR3 DNA sequence: TGTGCCAGCAGTTACCCCCCTCCCGACAGGAATGAAAAACTGTTTTTT.

This rearrangement joins TRBV11-2 to TRBJ2-5, with 8 bases lining up with TRBD2. This CDR3 is 15 amino acids long. V shed 5 bases and J 1 base; nucleotides not matched to a gene: 6. In germline, CDR1 is SGHAT, CDR2 FQNNGV. The CDR3 sequence is CASSGYGGAQETQYF. The CDR3 DNA sequence: TGTGCCAGCAGCGGATACGGGGGGGCCCAAGAGACCCAGTACTTC.

This clonotype is labeled as medium-sized. The chain couples TRBV4-1 to TRBJ2-7, with D unclear. V was cut by 1 base and J by 4 bases, with 11 bases left in between. Germline CDR1 MGHRA, CDR2 YSYEKL. The CDR3 runs 14 residues. CDR3 sequence reads: CASSQGAWGYEQYF. In nucleotides, the CDR3 is TGCGCCAGCAGCCAAGGGGCATGGGGTTACGAGCAGTACTTC.

This clonotype was picked up many times. The chain joins TRBV9 to TRBJ2-2; 9 bases agree with TRBD1. Germline assignment: CDR1 SGDLS and CDR2 YYNGEE. The CDR3 has 14 amino acids. Germline trimming cut 5 bases from V and 5 bases from J; bases unmatched to any gene: 4. CDR3 nucleotides: TGTGCCAGCAGTACGGGACAGGGTACCGGGGAGCTGTTTTTT. Translating it yields CASSTGQGTGELFF.

V and J are TRBV6-5 and TRBJ2-1; D not resolved. The CDR3 extends over 15 amino acids. Germline-derived CDR1 and CDR2 are MNHEY and SVGAGI. Trimming stripped 0 bases from V and 3 bases from J, with 9 bases between. CDR3 in DNA: TGTGCCAGCAGTTACTCCGGCAGCAACTACAATGAGCAGTTCTTC. This encodes CASSYSGSNYNEQFF.

The sample holds many counts of this clonotype. The V gene is TRBV20-1, the J gene TRBJ2-1, with 10 bases that match TRBD2. J lost 5 bases, V lost 2 bases, and 6 bases had no gene match. Looked up from germline, CDR1 is DFQATT and CDR2 is SNEGSKA (reference sequence). The CDR3 consists of 15 residues. The CDR3 nucleotides read TGCAGTGCTAGATACGTTGGACTAGCGGACAATGAGCAGTTCTTC. Translated, it gives CSARYVGLADNEQFF.

By sample fraction, this clonotype is medium-sized. The CDR3 loop reads CASSWGQGSATNEKLFF. As DNA, the CDR3 is TGTGCCAGCAGCTGGGGACAGGGATCTGCAACTAATGAAAAACTGTTTTTT. V and J are TRBV5-5 and TRBJ1-4; 9 positions match TRBD1. V lost 3 bases to trimming and J lost 0 bases; unmatched junction nucleotides: 6. CDR3 size: 17 residues. Germline V gives CDR1 SGHKS, CDR2 YYEKEE (reference sequence). Drawing the rest from reference TRBV5-5 and TRBJ1-4, the complete variable domain is DAGVTQSPTHLIKTRGQQVTLRCSPISGHKSVSWYQQVLGQGPQFIFQYYEKEERGRGNFPDRFSARQFPNYSSELNVNALLLGDSALYLCASSWGQGSATNEKLFFGSGTQLSVL.

The V and J genes are TRBV10-3 and TRBJ1-5; D unresolved. Looked up from germline, CDR1 is ENHRY and CDR2 is SYGVKD. The CDR3 is 13 amino acids. V lost 6 bases to trimming and J lost 4 bases, with 10 bases between them. The DNA for the CDR3 is TGTGCCATCAGGAGGGTGGAAAATCAGCCCCAGCATTTT. Amino acids: CAIRRVENQPQHF.

The chain carries TRBV27 and TRBJ1-1, with a possible D match to TRBD1 (6 bases). Germline V CDR1 and CDR2: MNHEY, SMNVEV (reference sequence). The CDR3 has 13 amino acids. V lost 1 base, J lost 5 bases, and 8 bases lay in between. In DNA form, the CDR3 reads TGTGCCAGCAGTTTATGGGGGGCGACTGAAGCTTTCTTT. Protein sequence: CASSLWGATEAFF.

There are a few counts of this clonotype. CDR3 protein: CASSDLTSWGYGYTF. CDR3 DNA: TGTGCCAGCAGTGACCTGACCTCATGGGGCTATGGCTACACCTTC. The rearrangement uses TRBV25-1 and TRBJ1-2; D not certain. Germline loops: CDR1 MGHDK, CDR2 SYGVNS. The CDR3 consists of 15 residues. Between the trimmed V and J ends, which lost 3 bases and 4 bases, there was a span of 15 bases.

V gene TRBV5-1 combines with J gene TRBJ1-1; 8 nucleotides line up with TRBD1. After removal of 0 bases from V and 5 bases from J, the junction contained 6 bases not matched to a gene. The CDR3 is 15 residues long. Germline V CDR1 and CDR2: SGHRS, YFSETQ. CDR3 amino acids: CASSLVGTGRTEAFF. DNA of the CDR3: TGCGCCAGCAGCTTGGTCGGGACAGGCAGGACTGAAGCTTTCTTT.

This clonotype occurred many times. The rearrangement joins TRBV9 to TRBJ2-2; the D gene is possibly TRBD2 (6 bases). The CDR3 contains 17 residues. CDR1 and CDR2 from the germline V gene are SGDLS and YYNGEE. V dropped 2 bases and J dropped 4 bases, with 18 bases sitting between them. CDR3 nucleotides: TGTGCCAGCAGCGTTTCGGGCGGGGCGTACTTCACCGGGGAGCTGTTTTTT. Translated: CASSVSGGAYFTGELFF.

By sample fraction, this clonotype is medium-sized. The V and J genes are TRBV29-1 and TRBJ2-1, with D perhaps TRBD1 or TRBD2 (5 bases each). The V gene lost 2 bases and the J gene lost 8 bases, with 13 bases spanning the gap. Germline CDR1 and CDR2: SQVTM and ANQGSEA. The CDR3 covers 13 residues. CDR3 in amino acids: CSVERSGRHEQFF. The CDR3 nucleotides are TGCAGCGTTGAAAGGTCGGGGCGTCATGAGCAGTTCTTC.

This chain links TRBV5-1 with TRBJ1-3; D is uncertain. The CDR3 has 15 amino acids. V lost 3 bases and J 0 bases, leaving 10 bases between the germline ends. Germline V gives CDR1 SGHRS, CDR2 YFSETQ. Here the CDR3 reads CASSSTAISGNTIYF. The CDR3 nucleotides are TGCGCCAGCAGCTCAACAGCGATCTCTGGAAACACCATATATTTT.

The V call is TRBV2, the J call TRBJ2-7, with 8 positions matching TRBD1. The CDR3 has 15 residues. Trimming cost V 2 bases and J 4 bases; bases outside gene matches: 7. Germline CDR1 SNHLY, CDR2 FYNNEI. The CDR3 nucleotides are TGTGCCAGCAGTGAATCGCGGACAGGGAGGTACGAGCAGTACTTC. This sequence encodes CASSESRTGRYEQYF.

This clonotype has at least ten counts. V gene TRBV5-4 combines with J gene TRBJ2-1; TRBD2 might be the D (7 bases). The germline gives CDR1 SGHNT, CDR2 YYREEE (reference sequence). This CDR3 comprises 15 residues. Trimming left V 1 base short and J 4 bases short, with 12 bases between. DNA of the CDR3: TGTGCCAGCAGCTTGCGGGGGGACAATTACAATGAGCAGTTCTTC. It yields the protein CASSLRGDNYNEQFF.

The table lists this clonotype with a few counts. This chain links TRBV5-5 with TRBJ1-5, with unresolved D. The CDR3 runs to 14 residues. CDR1 SGHKS and CDR2 YYEKEE come from the germline V gene (reference sequence). V lost 0 bases and J 3 bases, leaving 7 bases between the germline ends. CDR3 coding DNA: TGTGCCAGCAGCTTGGAGGGCTACAATCAGCCCCAGCATTTT. Amino acid sequence: CASSLEGYNQPQHF.

This clonotype was detected ten times or more. The V call is TRBV15, the J call TRBJ1-4, with D maybe TRBD1 (5 bases). CDR3 length: 16 amino acids. Trimming cost V 8 bases and J 3 bases, with 19 bases left between them. Germline CDR1 reads LNHNV; CDR2 reads YYDKDF (reference sequence). The CDR3 reads CATDERGGGANEKLFF. Written as DNA, the CDR3 is TGTGCCACCGACGAACGGGGCGGGGGGGCTAATGAAAAACTGTTTTTT.

The chain links TRBV9 to TRBJ2-1, with 10 bases matching TRBD2. The CDR3 is made up of 16 amino acids. Unmatched junction bases numbered 7, after V lost 2 bases and J lost 5 bases. In germline, CDR1 is SGDLS, CDR2 YYNGEE. In DNA form, the CDR3 reads TGTGCCAGCAGCGTTGGACTAGCGGCTACCCACAATGAGCAGTTCTTC. Residues: CASSVGLAATHNEQFF.

By sample fraction, this clonotype is medium-sized. The chain employs TRBV5-6 and TRBJ1-2; D ambiguous. This CDR3 region has 13 residues. Germline CDR1 reads SGHDT; CDR2 reads YYEEEE. The V end was cut by 0 bases, the J end by 8 bases, with 11 bases between. Here the CDR3 reads CASSLASALGYTF. CDR3 DNA sequence: TGTGCCAGCAGCTTGGCCTCGGCCCTAGGCTACACCTTC.